This passage covers 23 T cell receptor beta chains from one sample sequenced in a study of shared clonotypes between healthy human individuals. Using immunoSEQ multiplex PCR, the repertoire was profiled, and TCRdb retains in-frame clones only, with some absent. The sample holds hundreds of thousands of clones, about 95% seen once. The sequenced sample was naive CD4+ T cells sorted from blood. The subset here: CD45RA+ positively selected. Source of these receptors: a woman aged 25 to 39 in good health.

V is TRBV25-1 and J is TRBJ2-3; no reliable D call. V was cut by 2 bases and J by 0 bases, with 9 bases left in between. The CDR3 extends over 15 amino acids. Germline-derived CDR1 and CDR2 are MGHDK and SYGVNS. The CDR3 is CASSERRLSTDTQYF. The CDR3 region has the DNA TGTGCCAGCAGTGAACGCAGACTCAGCACAGATACGCAGTATTTT.

The J gene is TRBJ2-7, the V gene TRBV5-4; 15 nucleotides agree with TRBD2. The CDR3 extends over 15 amino acids. CDR1 SGHNT and CDR2 YYREEE come from the germline V gene (reference sequence). The V and J ends lost 5 bases and 9 bases, in that order; junction bases with no gene match: 9. The CDR3 sequence: CASRPSGLAGGGQYF. CDR3 sequence (DNA): TGTGCCAGCAGACCCTCGGGACTAGCGGGAGGTGGGCAGTACTTC.

The chain has TRBV4-2 and TRBJ2-5, with D possibly TRBD2 on 7 matching bases. The V end lost 0 bases, the J end lost 5 bases, and 19 bases lay between the germline ends. Looked up from germline, CDR1 is LGHNA and CDR2 is YNFKEQ. The CDR3 contains 17 residues. The CDR3 is CASSQEGSSGGGETQYF. The CDR3 nucleotides are TGTGCCAGCAGCCAAGAGGGCTCTAGCGGAGGGGGGGAGACCCAGTACTTC.

The rearrangement uses TRBV28 and TRBJ1-6; TRBD1 agrees at 7 bases. The CDR3 extends over 17 amino acids. Germline V CDR1 and CDR2: MDHEN, SYDVKM. J lost 8 bases, V lost 1 base, and 11 bases had no gene match. CDR3 DNA: TGTGCCAGCAGTTTATACCCGCAGACAGGGTCGGATTCACCCCTCCACTTT. Its translation is CASSLYPQTGSDSPLHF. Full variable domain (remainder filled in from reference TRBV28 and TRBJ1-6): DVKVTQSSRYLVKRTGEKVFLECVQDMDHENMFWYRQDPGLGLRLIYFSYDVKMKEKGDIPEGYSVSREKKERFSLILESASTNQTSMYLCASSLYPQTGSDSPLHFGNGTRLTVT.

The chain links TRBV5-4 to TRBJ1-1; D is undetermined. The germline V and J ends were trimmed by 6 bases and 0 bases, with 15 bases remaining between them. The germline V gene has CDR1 SGHNT and CDR2 YYREEE (reference sequence). The CDR3 totals 15 residues. The CDR3 nucleotides read TGTGCCAGCACCGCCGACGCAGCTTTGAACACTGAAGCTTTCTTT. The encoded protein is CASTADAALNTEAFF.

The chain couples TRBV7-3 to TRBJ2-1; D remains unclear. CDR3 length: 14 residues. The germline V and J ends were trimmed by 1 base and 7 bases, with 11 bases remaining between them. Looked up from germline, CDR1 is SGHTA and CDR2 is FQGTGA. CDR3 sequence: CASSLNPVWNEQFF. DNA of the CDR3: TGTGCCAGCAGCTTAAATCCCGTTTGGAATGAGCAGTTCTTC.

DNA for the CDR3: TGTGCCAGCAGCAGGGACGTAGGAGAATACAATGAGCAGTTCTTC. It yields the protein CASSRDVGEYNEQFF. The chain is built from TRBV7-8 and TRBJ2-1; D might be TRBD1 or TRBD2, each matching 5 bases. The CDR3 has 15 amino acids. V lost 5 bases and J lost 4, with 15 bases in between. Germline V lookup: CDR1 SGHVS, CDR2 FQNEAQ.

This clone was recorded a few times. The gene calls are TRBV28 and TRBJ1-5; 7 bases align to TRBD1. J was trimmed by 4 bases and V by 6 bases; bases with no gene match: 6. CDR3 size: 14 residues. Germline CDR1 is MDHEN and CDR2 is SYDVKM. CDR3 protein: CASRGGTENQPQHF. The CDR3 DNA follows: TGTGCCAGCAGGGGAGGGACAGAGAATCAGCCCCAGCATTTT.

This clone was counted a few times. The genes are TRBV2 and TRBJ1-5; no reliable D call. Trimming stripped 4 bases from V and 7 bases from J, with 11 bases between. CDR1 and CDR2 from the germline V gene are SNHLY and FYNNEI. The CDR3 is 13 amino acids. The CDR3 DNA follows: TGTGCCAGCAGTGGCCGGGAGGGACAGCCCCAGCATTTT. This encodes CASSGREGQPQHF.

V gene TRBV6-6 combines with J gene TRBJ2-1; 14 nucleotides match TRBD2. The CDR3 extends over 16 amino acids. V was pared by 6 bases and J by 9 bases, with 10 bases of the junction left unmatched. CDR1 MNHNY and CDR2 SVGAGI come from the germline V gene (reference sequence). The CDR3: CASSRGLAGEIGEQFF. CDR3 nucleotide sequence: TGTGCCAGCAGCCGGGGACTAGCGGGGGAGATCGGTGAGCAGTTCTTC.

The CDR3 loop is CAWGKPYTDTQYF. In DNA form, the CDR3 reads TGTGCCTGGGGTAAGCCGTACACAGATACGCAGTATTTT. V is TRBV30 and J is TRBJ2-3; D is undetermined. In germline, CDR1 is GTSNPN, CDR2 SVGIG (reference sequence). V was shortened by 5 bases and J by 2 bases, with 11 bases between the two germline ends. This CDR3 comprises 13 residues.

The sample holds one count of this clone. This chain connects TRBV30 to TRBJ2-2; D is perhaps TRBD1 (6 bases). This CDR3 region has 15 residues. Trimming cost V 7 bases and J 0 bases, with 15 bases left between them. The germline V gene has CDR1 GTSNPN and CDR2 SVGIG (reference sequence). This CDR3 reads CAFNTWTANTGELFF. CDR3 sequence (DNA): TGTGCCTTCAATACCTGGACAGCGAACACCGGGGAGCTGTTTTTT.

The chain couples TRBV2 to TRBJ2-7; D ambiguous. The CDR3 is made up of 14 amino acids. In germline, CDR1 is SNHLY, CDR2 FYNNEI. The ends were cut back, 2 bases at V and 7 bases at J, with 15 bases in the middle. CDR3 region: CASSERSRLREQYF. The CDR3 DNA sequence: TGTGCCAGCAGTGAACGTAGCAGGTTGCGAGAGCAGTACTTC.

The count of this clone is one. V usage is TRBV18 and J usage is TRBJ2-3, with D perhaps TRBD2 (5 bases). Trimming stripped 5 bases from V and 3 bases from J, with 12 bases between. The length of the CDR3 is 14 residues. CDR1 and CDR2 (germline): KGHSH, LQKENI. The CDR3 here is CASSVGSMTDTQYF. CDR3 nucleotide sequence: TGTGCCAGCTCAGTGGGGAGCATGACAGATACGCAGTATTTT.

V gene TRBV29-1 combines with J gene TRBJ1-2, with D maybe TRBD1 (5 bases). CDR1 SQVTM and CDR2 ANQGSEA come from the germline V gene. There are 15 residues in the CDR3. Trimming cost V 0 bases and J 2 bases, with 13 bases left between them. The CDR3 DNA reads as TGCAGCGTTGAAGATCGGGGGTATAGAAACTATGGCTACACCTTC. It yields the protein CSVEDRGYRNYGYTF.

The chain is built from TRBV19 and TRBJ1-1, with TRBD1 matching over 8 bases. The CDR3 contains 16 residues. The V gene's germline CDR1 is LNHDA and CDR2 SQIVND (reference sequence). Losses at the gene ends were 4 bases for V and 0 bases for J; bases not matched to a gene: 7. CDR3 protein: CASSTRTGLVNTEAFF. Written as DNA, the CDR3 is TGTGCCAGTAGTACCCGGACAGGGCTAGTGAACACTGAAGCTTTCTTT.

V is TRBV5-6 and J is TRBJ2-3, with TRBD2 matching 13 bases. The CDR3 extends over 18 amino acids. J gave up 0 bases and V 0 bases, and 4 bases lay outside the gene matches. CDR1 and CDR2 from the germline V gene are SGHDT and YYEEEE. CDR3 residues: CASSLEGLAGLSTDTQYF. For the CDR3, the DNA is TGTGCCAGCAGCTTGGAGGGACTAGCGGGACTTAGCACAGATACGCAGTATTTT.

The chain links TRBV25-1 to TRBJ1-1; a weak D match, TRBD1 (5 bases). V was trimmed by 2 bases and J by 3 bases, leaving 13 bases between them. The length of the CDR3 is 15 residues. Looked up from germline, CDR1 is MGHDK and CDR2 is SYGVNS. The CDR3 bases are TGTGCCAGCAGTGAACTGCGGGGCGCGGACACTGAAGCTTTCTTT. This sequence encodes CASSELRGADTEAFF.

The chain employs TRBV2 and TRBJ2-7; the match to TRBD1 covers 10 bases. Germline V gene sequence: CDR1 SNHLY, CDR2 FYNNEI. V lost 7 bases to trimming and J lost 1 base; unmatched junction nucleotides: 4. The CDR3 consists of 14 residues. The CDR3 protein is CASIRTGGSYEQYF. The CDR3 DNA reads as TGTGCCAGCATTCGGACAGGGGGGTCCTACGAGCAGTACTTC.

The CDR3 nucleotides read TGTGCCAGCGACGTAGGTGGGACGGGAGCCGGGGAGCTGTTTTTT. Its protein product is CASDVGGTGAGELFF. The rearrangement joins TRBV6-5 to TRBJ2-2; TRBD2 is a possible D gene (6 bases). The CDR3 runs 15 residues. V was shortened by 8 bases and J by 6 bases, with 19 bases between the two germline ends. Germline CDR1 MNHEY, CDR2 SVGAGI.

The chain has TRBV30 and TRBJ1-1; a weak D match, TRBD1 (5 bases). The CDR3 length is 14 residues. Germline V gene data show CDR1 as GTSNPN and CDR2 as SVGIG (reference sequence). The germline V and J ends were trimmed by 2 bases and 0 bases, with 10 bases remaining between them. The CDR3 region is CAWSSGPMNTEAFF. DNA of the CDR3: TGTGCCTGGAGTTCGGGACCTATGAACACTGAAGCTTTCTTT.

V is TRBV27 and J is TRBJ2-3, with unresolved D. This CDR3 comprises 14 residues. Per germline, CDR1 MNHEY and CDR2 SMNVEV (reference sequence). V lost 5 bases and J lost 2, with 11 bases in between. The CDR3 loop is CASSPGSITDTQYF. The CDR3 DNA is TGTGCCAGCAGTCCCGGGTCCATCACAGATACGCAGTATTTT.

This sequence joins TRBV28 and TRBJ1-2; D remains ambiguous. The V gene's germline CDR1 is MDHEN and CDR2 SYDVKM. The CDR3 is made up of 13 amino acids. V was pared by 5 bases and J by 5 bases, with 12 bases between. The DNA for the CDR3 is TGTGCCAGCAGTCCAACCAGCGAATATGGCTACACCTTC. Translated: CASSPTSEYGYTF.